The rows below give T cell receptor beta chains drawn from one sample of a study of shared clonotypes between healthy human individuals. Assay: immunoSEQ multiplex PCR; the TCRdb copy retains only in-frame clones and omits some. The sample includes approximately 720,000 clones, approximately 75% of them seen just once. Sample: memory CD4+ T cells sorted from blood. These receptors were taken from a woman aged 25 to 39 in good health. CDR3s leave out the opening cysteine and the closing phenylalanine or tryptophan. Each record gives: J gene, D gene, V gene, CDR3 protein. The D gene is left open where the match is weak.

j_call: TRBJ2-5
d_call: NA
v_call: TRBV29-1
cdr3_aa: SVGSGMETQY

j_call: TRBJ1-2
d_call: NA
v_call: TRBV5-6
cdr3_aa: ASSPERRNYGYT

j_call: TRBJ2-2
d_call: NA
v_call: TRBV7-2
cdr3_aa: ASSLDSLVGELF

j_call: TRBJ2-7
d_call: TRBD2
v_call: TRBV19
cdr3_aa: ASSISGRAYEQY

j_call: TRBJ2-4
d_call: TRBD2
v_call: TRBV11-2
cdr3_aa: ASSLDFTSGNRDIQY

j_call: TRBJ2-2
d_call: TRBD1
v_call: TRBV5-1
cdr3_aa: ASSSGTGGTGELF

j_call: TRBJ2-1
d_call: TRBD2
v_call: TRBV19
cdr3_aa: ASTSGRRYNEQF

j_call: TRBJ1-2
d_call: NA
v_call: TRBV10-3
cdr3_aa: AISGQSNYGYT

j_call: TRBJ2-4
d_call: TRBD2
v_call: TRBV29-1
cdr3_aa: SVPQGSTSGRAGWAKNIQY

j_call: TRBJ2-1
d_call: NA
v_call: TRBV7-9
cdr3_aa: ASSLSLGNEQF

j_call: TRBJ2-7
d_call: NA
v_call: TRBV25-1
cdr3_aa: ASSRDTTYEQY

j_call: TRBJ1-5
d_call: NA
v_call: TRBV19
cdr3_aa: ASSMRAGNQPQH

j_call: TRBJ2-5
d_call: NA
v_call: TRBV7-8
cdr3_aa: ASRMGSQETQY

j_call: TRBJ2-1
d_call: TRBD2
v_call: TRBV9
cdr3_aa: ASSVRAGAPNEQF

j_call: TRBJ1-5
d_call: TRBD1
v_call: TRBV27
cdr3_aa: ASSPGTGVPNQPQH

j_call: TRBJ2-1
d_call: NA
v_call: TRBV27
cdr3_aa: ASSFQRDPWTSGTSKTYNEQF

j_call: TRBJ2-1
d_call: NA
v_call: TRBV6-5
cdr3_aa: ASSYGGPYNEQF

j_call: TRBJ1-2
d_call: TRBD1
v_call: TRBV29-1
cdr3_aa: SATGGYGYT

j_call: TRBJ1-2
d_call: NA
v_call: TRBV21-1
cdr3_aa: ASSKGVSPNYGYT

j_call: TRBJ2-1
d_call: NA
v_call: TRBV5-1
cdr3_aa: ASSLEGGYNEQF

j_call: TRBJ2-5
d_call: NA
v_call: TRBV2
cdr3_aa: ASSEWAEGQY

j_call: TRBJ1-5
d_call: NA
v_call: TRBV7-3
cdr3_aa: ASSLGLSQPQH

j_call: TRBJ2-7
d_call: NA
v_call: TRBV29-1
cdr3_aa: SVPGGTGLGEQY

j_call: TRBJ2-1
d_call: NA
v_call: TRBV11-2
cdr3_aa: ASSLAGEQF

j_call: TRBJ2-3
d_call: TRBD2
v_call: TRBV7-9
cdr3_aa: ASNFRGLAEFTDTQY

j_call: TRBJ1-1
d_call: TRBD1
v_call: TRBV18
cdr3_aa: ASSRSGTGGETEAF

j_call: TRBJ1-1
d_call: NA
v_call: TRBV6-4
cdr3_aa: ASRDMRRGTEAF

j_call: TRBJ2-1
d_call: TRBD2
v_call: TRBV15
cdr3_aa: ATSRDPGWTSGRRNEQF

j_call: TRBJ1-4
d_call: NA
v_call: TRBV19
cdr3_aa: ASSRIPARAATNEKLF

j_call: TRBJ2-5
d_call: NA
v_call: TRBV5-1
cdr3_aa: ASSLVEGASGQETQY

j_call: TRBJ1-3
d_call: NA
v_call: TRBV27
cdr3_aa: ASSLGQPAEGSSGNTIY